The source of this T cell receptor beta chain is a study of shared clonotypes between healthy human individuals. Study-wide results and caveats: Naive CD4 clonotype sharing across a few donors was 5% to 6%.

The assay was immunoSEQ multiplex PCR, and TCRdb's table has in-frame clones only and misses some. The table shows about 2.4 million clones, with approximately 94% occurring only once. About this clone: What it binds is not known.

The germline gives CDR1 KGHSH, CDR2 LQKENI. Trimming stripped 3 bases from V and 0 bases from J, with 14 bases between. There are 16 residues in the CDR3. The chain is built from TRBV18 and TRBJ2-5, with D unresolved. This clonotype originated in a man aged 18-30 years in good health. Some clones in this sample may be carry-over from other donors' samples. Sequenced material: naive CD4+ T cells from PBMCs. Described subset: CD45RA+ positively selected. The CDR3 reads CASSPGILTNQETQYF. As DNA, the CDR3 is TGTGCCAGCTCACCTGGGATACTGACCAACCAAGAGACCCAGTACTTC. Full variable domain (outside the CDR3, taken from reference TRBV18 and TRBJ2-5): NAGVMQNPRHLVRRRGQEARLRCSPMKGHSHVYWYRQLPEEGLKFMVYLQKENIIDESGMPKERFSAEFPKEGPSILRIQQVVRGDSAAYFCASSPGILTNQETQYFGPGTRLLVL.